Sequencing of this T cell receptor beta chain was carried out in a study of spatial heterogeneity in lung cancer (dated by TCRdb to about 2019). Context from the whole study: The donors were 70 or so patients from the lung TRACERx cohort who had early-stage, untreated non-small cell lung cancer. Follow-up PBMC samples were sequenced whenever available, with the median time to follow-up being around 25 months after resection. The study quantitatively compared TCR alpha and beta repertoires across multiple tumor regions, matched nontumor lung and blood in non-small cell lung cancer. More beta-chain than alpha-chain transcripts were consistently detected, likely reflecting higher beta-chain transcript abundance. At surgery, both alpha and beta chains were TCR-sequenced in approximately 210 tumor regions, about 64 matched nontumor lung samples and a few dozen PBMC samples. In the raw uncorrected reads, each unique combination of TCR and UMI appeared more than ten times on average. TCR repertoire features were related to nonsynonymous mutation counts determined by whole-exome sequencing of tumor tissue.

Study-level results and caveats: Ubiquitous expanded tumor TCRs were detected in blood more often at tumor resection than at routine follow-up. Additional single-cell paired TCR alpha and beta sequencing was considered necessary to confirm, at a functional level, the hypothesis that regional TCRs recognize regional mutations. Only roughly 14 patients were included in comparisons of baseline and follow-up blood repertoires.

Sequences MGHDK (CDR1) and SYGVNS (CDR2) are obtained from the germline V gene. V was cut back by 8 bases and J by 2 bases, leaving a gap of 16 bases between them. The CDR3 runs 14 amino acids, cysteine and phenylalanine included. CDR3 DNA only is kept here, 42 bases in frame from base 1. Points on this clonotype: There is no known antigen for this receptor. The sample holds no much larger clone one base away, and base qualities are not on file.

The library was generated by 5' RACE. Sequencer: NextSeq 500. The TCR library protocol attached a unique molecular identifier to each TCR cDNA molecule to allow correction of PCR and sequencing errors. The paper's processing steps were these. Decombinator tools were used for TCR identification, UMI-based error correction and CDR3 extraction. TCRs above a frequency of 2 per 1,000, corresponding to the top 1% of the tumor frequency distribution, were defined as expanded. Renyi diversity was computed with the R vegan package after each repertoire had been subsampled 100 times to 5,000 TCRs. CDR3 similarity networks were constructed using string-kernel similarity of amino acid triplets, with links drawn between CDR3s whose pairwise similarity was above 0.82. TCRdb applied fastp at Q25 and MiXCR to the public reads, then kept only in-frame beta chains. Entries that share a CDR3 protein sequence are merged under the most common genes and DNA. In this record, the V and J calls reflect TCRdb's handling and not the investigators' own analysis. Within this sample are roughly 72,000 distinct CDR3 sequences, with over 7% of them counted one time only. Of the sample, under 2.5% falls within the top ten clones.

Per the publication, the time point label means: blood at routine non-recurrence follow-up after resection. Without any cell sorting, TCR sequencing was performed on whole RNA extracted either from tumor and nontumor lung tissue or from cryopreserved PBMC samples. Only patients for whom sufficient RNA was available from at least two tumor regions were selected for TCR sequencing. Sequenced material: PBMCs, taken at follow-up. Recombination linked TRBV25-1 to TRBJ2-7, with the D gene not clear enough to name. The source is a female donor with early-stage non-small cell lung cancer. This receptor carries the CDR3 CASQKTRSPYEQYF. The sequence in DNA is TGTGCCAGCCAAAAAACACGGAGTCCCTACGAGCAGTACTTC.